This T cell receptor beta chain was sequenced for a study of cytomegalovirus exposure and HLA in healthy donors. PCR employed 60 Vbeta and 13 Jbeta primers. The table came from immunoSEQ multiplex PCR; TCRdb's copy has only in-frame clones and leaves some out. The data show about 140,000 clones, around 76% seen once. The source is a male donor in good health and CMV-seronegative. Sequenced input: PBMCs.

CDR3 loop: CASSESGTSGGDEQFF. CDR3 coding DNA: TGTGCCAGCAGTGAATCCGGGACTAGCGGGGGCGATGAGCAGTTCTTC. The chain couples TRBV6-4 to TRBJ2-1, with 14 bases lining up with TRBD2. The V and J ends lost 3 bases and 8 bases, in that order; junction bases with no gene match: 6. The CDR3 is 16 amino acids. CDR1 is MRHNA, CDR2 SNTAGT, per germline.